These 26 T cell receptor beta chains share one sample of origin, sequenced in a study of T cells in Graves' hyperthyroidism and ophthalmopathy. TCR beta CDR3 sequences were amplified from RNA transcripts. TCR CDR3 regions were first amplified by RT-PCR with HTBI primers. TCRdb re-called the multiplex PCR reads with MiXCR, one entry per CDR3 protein. The table has under 650,000 distinct CDR3 sequences, roughly 17% seen once. The material sequenced was blood. Receptors originate from a woman aged 25 to 39 with Graves' hyperthyroidism.

This clonotype was detected ten times or more. The chain is built from TRBV20-1 and TRBJ2-7; TRBD1 matches 8 bases. Per germline, CDR1 DFQATT and CDR2 SNEGSKA (reference sequence). Losses at the gene ends were 1 base for V and 7 bases for J; bases not matched to a gene: 9. This CDR3 comprises 14 residues. CDR3 loop: CSARGDRFRSEQYF. Here the CDR3 DNA reads TGCAGTGCTAGAGGGGACAGGTTCCGTTCGGAGCAGTACTTC.

There are many counts of this clonotype. The chain employs TRBV7-9 and TRBJ2-3; TRBD1 matches 8 bases. The CDR3 consists of 16 residues. CDR1 and CDR2 from the germline V gene are SEHNR and FQNEAQ (reference sequence). V shed 6 bases, J shed 0 bases, and the junction held 8 bases outside the gene matches. In DNA, the CDR3 is TGTGCCAGCAGTCACGACAGGGGCCCCAGCACAGATACGCAGTATTTT. This gives the protein CASSHDRGPSTDTQYF.

The V gene is TRBV27, the J gene TRBJ2-2, with D perhaps TRBD2 (6 bases). Germline V gives CDR1 MNHEY, CDR2 SMNVEV (reference sequence). V lost 6 bases, J lost 6 bases, and 11 bases lay in between. The CDR3 is 13 residues long. The CDR3: CASRLARAGELFF. The CDR3 nucleotides are TGTGCCAGCAGACTAGCAAGGGCCGGGGAGCTGTTTTTT.

V is TRBV19 and J is TRBJ1-5, with TRBD1 matching 7 bases. V shed 4 bases and J 7 bases; nucleotides not matched to a gene: 10. The CDR3 totals 15 residues. Germline-derived CDR1 and CDR2 are LNHDA and SQIVND (reference sequence). CDR3 loop: CASSTPGGSIQPQHF. For the CDR3, the DNA is TGTGCCAGTAGTACGCCAGGGGGTAGCATCCAGCCCCAGCATTTT.

This clonotype was seen at least ten times. The chain has TRBV12-3 or TRBV12-4 and TRBJ2-3; tentative D call: TRBD2 (5 bases). With 5 bases removed from V and 2 bases from J, the gap between germline ends came to 11 bases. The CDR3 has 14 amino acids. The CDR3 DNA sequence: TGTGCCAGCAGTAAGGACTCGCCCACAGATACGCAGTATTTT. Translated, it gives CASSKDSPTDTQYF.

This clonotype was counted ten times or more. V usage is TRBV30 and J usage is TRBJ2-1; D not certain. The CDR3 consists of 13 residues. Germline V gene sequence: CDR1 GTSNPN, CDR2 SVGIG (reference sequence). V lost 2 bases and J 7 bases, leaving 12 bases between the germline ends. The DNA for the CDR3 is TGTGCCTGGAGTCCCCCGGCTAGAAATGAGCAGTTCTTC. Translated, it gives CAWSPPARNEQFF.

The chain carries TRBV12-5 and TRBJ1-5; D not certain. V gave up 1 base and J gave up 4 bases, with 5 bases separating them. The CDR3 loop spans 13 amino acids. CDR1 and CDR2 from the germline V gene are LGHNT and FRNRAP. The CDR3 region has the DNA TGTGCTAGTGGTTTGGGGGTAAATCAGCCCCAGCATTTT. Amino acid sequence: CASGLGVNQPQHF.

The V call is TRBV15, the J call TRBJ2-1; D could derive from TRBD1 or TRBD2 (5 bases each). CDR1 LNHNV and CDR2 YYDKDF come from the germline V gene (reference sequence). This CDR3 region has 13 residues. V shed 5 bases and J shed 3 bases, with 8 bases lying between them. CDR3 in DNA: TGTGCCACCAGCCGGGACGGCTACAATGAGCAGTTCTTC. Translated: CATSRDGYNEQFF.

A few counts support this clonotype. In DNA, the CDR3 is TGCAGTGCTCGAATGGACAGGGGGAGCAATCAGCCCCAGCATTTT. Its protein product is CSARMDRGSNQPQHF. This chain joins TRBV20-1 and TRBJ1-5, with 10 bases identical to TRBD1. Trimming at V came to 5 bases and at J to 1 base, leaving 5 bases not matched to a gene. Per germline, CDR1 DFQATT and CDR2 SNEGSKA (reference sequence). This CDR3 comprises 15 residues.

V is TRBV19 and J is TRBJ1-2, with 9 bases matching TRBD1. The CDR3 has 15 amino acids. J was trimmed by 3 bases and V by 4 bases; bases with no gene match: 6. The germline gives CDR1 LNHDA, CDR2 SQIVND (reference sequence). Here the CDR3 DNA reads TGTGCCAGTAGTACAGGACAGGGGCAGCACTATGGCTACACCTTC. As protein: CASSTGQGQHYGYTF.

This clonotype has just a few counts. The chain employs TRBV28 and TRBJ1-3; D is undetermined. Deletions cut 4 bases from V and 2 bases from J, with 12 bases between. CDR1 and CDR2 from the germline V gene are MDHEN and SYDVKM. The CDR3 runs to 15 residues. CDR3 nucleotide sequence: TGTGCCAGCAGTTACTGGCGGATCGCTGGAAACACCATATATTTT. Its protein product is CASSYWRIAGNTIYF.

The chain links TRBV7-2 to TRBJ1-5; weak D call: TRBD1 (6 bases). Germline CDR1 and CDR2: SGHTA and FQGNSA. The CDR3 spans 15 residues. The germline V and J ends were trimmed by 5 bases and 0 bases, with 11 bases remaining between them. The CDR3 here is CASSVGRGSNQPQHF. The CDR3 DNA reads as TGTGCCAGCAGCGTCGGCAGGGGTAGCAATCAGCCCCAGCATTTT.

Comment on this clonotype: A single base separates this from a much larger clone, so it may be a read error. This chain connects TRBV7-2 to TRBJ2-1; 9 bases fit TRBD1. CDR3 size: 12 residues. From germline, CDR1 is SGHTA and CDR2 FQGNSA. J lost 10 bases, V lost 5 bases, and 3 bases had no gene match. CDR3: CASSTTGGEQFF. For the CDR3, the DNA is TGTGCCAGCAGCACCACAGGGGGCGAGCAGTTCTTC.

This clonotype has a single count. This rearrangement joins TRBV9 to TRBJ2-1, with 10 bases fitting TRBD2. This CDR3 comprises 15 residues. Trimming removed 3 bases from V and 4 bases from J; junction bases left unmatched: 4. The germline CDR1 and CDR2 sequences are SGDLS and YYNGEE. The CDR3 region has the DNA TGTGCCAGCAGCGCTCTAGCGGGAGTTTACAATGAGCAGTTCTTC. Translation: CASSALAGVYNEQFF.

This clonotype was seen at least ten times. The chain uses TRBV7-9 and TRBJ2-3, with TRBD1 matching 9 bases. CDR3 length: 16 residues. The germline gives CDR1 SEHNR, CDR2 FQNEAQ (reference sequence). With V trimmed by 2 bases and J by 3 bases, 6 bases remained unmatched. The DNA for the CDR3 is TGTGCCAGCAGCTTACACGGGACAGGGACAACAGATACGCAGTATTTT. It encodes CASSLHGTGTTDTQYF.

The chain carries TRBV19 and TRBJ1-5; D unclear. Germline CDR1 and CDR2: LNHDA and SQIVND (reference sequence). The CDR3 sequence is 15 residues long. V was trimmed by 3 bases and J by 0 bases, leaving 9 bases between them. The chain's CDR3 is CASSMDGLSNQPQHF. CDR3 DNA: TGTGCCAGTAGTATGGACGGACTTAGCAATCAGCCCCAGCATTTT.

The V gene is TRBV28, the J gene TRBJ1-6, with 11 bases identical to TRBD1. The CDR3 runs 20 residues. Germline CDR1 reads MDHEN; CDR2 reads SYDVKM. With 5 bases clipped from V and 7 bases from J, the junction kept 19 bases outside the gene matches. The DNA for the CDR3 is TGTGCCAGCAGTCTAATATCCGGGACAGGGGGTAGTATATGGAATTCACCCCTCCACTTT. Its translation is CASSLISGTGGSIWNSPLHF.

This clonotype was found many times. V is TRBV5-1 and J is TRBJ2-3; D possibly corresponds to TRBD2 (6 bases). V lost 0 bases, J lost 4 bases, and 15 bases lay in between. Germline V CDR1 and CDR2: SGHRS, YFSETQ. The CDR3 sequence is 16 residues long. The DNA for the CDR3 is TGCGCCAGCAGCTTGGCAGCGGGTATGGTATCAGATACGCAGTATTTT. It codes for CASSLAAGMVSDTQYF.

This clonotype was detected ten times or more. The rearrangement uses TRBV2 and TRBJ1-1, with TRBD1 identical over 7 bases. Germline V gene data show CDR1 as SNHLY and CDR2 as FYNNEI. Losses at the gene ends were 5 bases for V and 3 bases for J; bases not matched to a gene: 6. The CDR3 consists of 14 residues. The CDR3 here is CASSLGGMDTEAFF. CDR3 nucleotide sequence: TGTGCCAGCAGTTTAGGGGGCATGGACACTGAAGCTTTCTTT.

The chain has TRBV7-9 and TRBJ2-7; tentatively, D is TRBD1 (5 bases). Germline loops: CDR1 SEHNR, CDR2 FQNEAQ (reference sequence). V shed 4 bases and J shed 7 bases, with 8 bases lying between them. The CDR3 is 11 residues long. CDR3 sequence: CASSSRTEQYF. CDR3 nucleotides: TGTGCCAGCAGCTCGAGGACAGAGCAGTACTTC.

This clonotype was detected once. One base away lies a much larger clone, so this may be a sequencing read error. The chain has TRBV5-1 and TRBJ2-7; a possible D gene is TRBD1 (7 bases). CDR1 SGHRS and CDR2 YFSETQ come from the germline V gene. This CDR3 contains 15 residues. Here the CDR3 reads CARMNGGTDYYEQDF. As DNA, the CDR3 is TGCGCCAGGATGAATGGGGGGACAGATTACTACGAGCAGGACTTC.

With respect to this clonotype: A much larger clone sits a single nucleotide away, making a read error possible. This rearrangement joins TRBV30 to TRBJ2-7; 9 nucleotides match TRBD1. Losses at the gene ends were 5 bases for V and 1 base for J; bases not matched to a gene: 12. Germline values: CDR1 GTSNPN, CDR2 SVGIG (reference sequence). The CDR3 runs 16 residues. The CDR3 DNA follows: TGTGCCTGGGGGTACCCCGGGACAGGGACGTCCTACGAGCAGTACTTC. Translated, it gives CAWGYPGTGTSYEQYF.

This clonotype was counted between two and nine times. The rearrangement uses TRBV12-5 and TRBJ2-7; no reliable D call. The CDR3 spans 16 residues. V lost 1 base, J lost 2 bases, and 15 bases lay in between. CDR1 and CDR2 from the germline V gene are LGHNT and FRNRAP. The CDR3 nucleotides read TGTGCTAGTGGTTTGGCTCCCGTTGTACTTCCCTACGAGCAGTACTTC. Amino acids: CASGLAPVVLPYEQYF.

This clonotype was counted ten times or more. The rearrangement links TRBV12-3 or TRBV12-4 to TRBJ1-2, with D hard to call. This CDR3 has 13 amino acids. With 3 bases removed from V and 6 bases from J, the gap between germline ends came to 11 bases. The CDR3 DNA reads TGTGCCAGCAGTTTTAGCGGCTGGAATGGCTACACCTTC. Protein product: CASSFSGWNGYTF.

This clonotype was recorded at least ten times. The rearrangement joins TRBV12-3 or TRBV12-4 to TRBJ2-7; no reliable D call. The germline V and J ends were trimmed by 4 bases and 1 base, with 11 bases remaining between them. The length of the CDR3 is 14 residues. CDR3 amino acids: CASSSLQNSYEQYF. The CDR3 DNA reads as TGTGCCAGCAGTTCCCTCCAGAATTCCTACGAGCAGTACTTC.

This clonotype has just a few counts. The rearrangement uses TRBV24-1 and TRBJ2-7, with D unresolved. Germline lookup yields CDR1 KGHDR and CDR2 SFDVKD. Trimming cost V 9 bases and J 1 base, with 9 bases left between them. The CDR3 is 12 amino acids. The DNA of the CDR3 is TGTGCCACCGTGGGTGAATCCTACGAGCAGTACTTC. Translation gives CATVGESYEQYF.